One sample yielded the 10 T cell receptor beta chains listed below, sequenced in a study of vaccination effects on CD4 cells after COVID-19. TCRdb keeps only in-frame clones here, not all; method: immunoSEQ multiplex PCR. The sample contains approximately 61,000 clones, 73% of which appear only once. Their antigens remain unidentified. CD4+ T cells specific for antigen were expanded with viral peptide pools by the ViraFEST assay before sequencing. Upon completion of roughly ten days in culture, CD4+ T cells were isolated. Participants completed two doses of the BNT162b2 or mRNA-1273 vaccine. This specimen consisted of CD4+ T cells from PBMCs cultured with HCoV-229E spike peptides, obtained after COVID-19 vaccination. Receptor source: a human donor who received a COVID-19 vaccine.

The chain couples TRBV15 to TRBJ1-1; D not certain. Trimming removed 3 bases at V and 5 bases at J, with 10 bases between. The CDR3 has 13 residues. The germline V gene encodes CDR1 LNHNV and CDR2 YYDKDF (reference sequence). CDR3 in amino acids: CATSREGRTEAFF. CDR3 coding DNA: TGTGCCACCAGCAGGGAGGGAAGGACTGAAGCTTTCTTT.

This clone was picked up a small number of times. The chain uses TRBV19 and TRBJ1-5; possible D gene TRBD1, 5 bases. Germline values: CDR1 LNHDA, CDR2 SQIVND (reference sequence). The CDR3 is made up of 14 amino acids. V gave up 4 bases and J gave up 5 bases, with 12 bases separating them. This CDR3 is CASSTLDRDQPQHF. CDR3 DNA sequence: TGTGCCAGTAGTACCCTCGACAGAGATCAGCCCCAGCATTTT.

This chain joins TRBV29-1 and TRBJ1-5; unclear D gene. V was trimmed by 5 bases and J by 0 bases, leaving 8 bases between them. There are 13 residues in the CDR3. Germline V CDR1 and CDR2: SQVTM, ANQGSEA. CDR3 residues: CSVQEFSNQPQHF. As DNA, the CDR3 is TGCAGCGTTCAGGAATTTAGCAATCAGCCCCAGCATTTT.

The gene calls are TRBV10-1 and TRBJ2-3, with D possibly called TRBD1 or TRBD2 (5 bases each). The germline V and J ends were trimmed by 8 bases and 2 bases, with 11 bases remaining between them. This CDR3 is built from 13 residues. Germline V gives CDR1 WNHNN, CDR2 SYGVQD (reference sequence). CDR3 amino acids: CASGKGTTDTQYF. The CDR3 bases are TGCGCCAGCGGCAAGGGGACCACAGATACGCAGTATTTT.

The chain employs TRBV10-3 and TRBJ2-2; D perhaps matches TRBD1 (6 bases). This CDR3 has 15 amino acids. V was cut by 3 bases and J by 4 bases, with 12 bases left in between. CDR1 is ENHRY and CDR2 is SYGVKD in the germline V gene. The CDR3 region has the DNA TGTGCCATCAGTGACTCCGGGACATCCACCGGGGAGCTGTTTTTT. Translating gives CAISDSGTSTGELFF.

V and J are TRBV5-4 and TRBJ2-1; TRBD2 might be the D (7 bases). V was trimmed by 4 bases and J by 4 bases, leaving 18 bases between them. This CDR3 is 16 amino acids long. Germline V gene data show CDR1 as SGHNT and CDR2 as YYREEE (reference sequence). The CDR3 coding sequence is TGTGCCAGCAGCCCCGCGACGGGGGGCGTTTACAATGAGCAGTTCTTC. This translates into CASSPATGGVYNEQFF. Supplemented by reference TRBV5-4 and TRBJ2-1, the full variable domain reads ETGVTQSPTHLIKTRGQQVTLRCSSQSGHNTVSWYQQALGQGPQFIFQYYREEENGRGNFPPRFSGLQFPNYSSELNVNALELDDSALYLCASSPATGGVYNEQFFGPGTRLTVL.

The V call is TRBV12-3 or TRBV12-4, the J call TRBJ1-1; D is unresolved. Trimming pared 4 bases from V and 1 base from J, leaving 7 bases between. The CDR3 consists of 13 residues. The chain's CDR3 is CASSSRGNTEAFF. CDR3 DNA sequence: TGTGCCAGCAGTTCCCGGGGGAACACTGAAGCTTTCTTT.

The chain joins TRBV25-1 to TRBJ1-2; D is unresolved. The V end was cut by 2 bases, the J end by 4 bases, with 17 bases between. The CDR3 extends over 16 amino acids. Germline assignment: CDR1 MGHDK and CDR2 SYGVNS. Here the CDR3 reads CASSEGGSGLAYGYTF. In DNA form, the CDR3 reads TGTGCCAGCAGTGAAGGAGGTTCGGGCTTGGCCTATGGCTACACCTTC.

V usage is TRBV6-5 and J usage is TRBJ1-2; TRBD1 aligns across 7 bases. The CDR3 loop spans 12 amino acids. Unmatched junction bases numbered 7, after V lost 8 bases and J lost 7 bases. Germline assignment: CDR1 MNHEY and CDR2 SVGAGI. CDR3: CASAGQSGGYTF. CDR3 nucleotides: TGTGCCAGCGCGGGACAGTCTGGTGGCTACACCTTC.

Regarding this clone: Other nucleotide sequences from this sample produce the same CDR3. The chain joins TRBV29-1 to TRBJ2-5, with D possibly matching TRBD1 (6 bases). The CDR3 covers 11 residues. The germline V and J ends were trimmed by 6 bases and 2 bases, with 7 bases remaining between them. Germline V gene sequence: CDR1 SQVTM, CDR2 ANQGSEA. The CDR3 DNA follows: TGCAGCGTGGGACAACAAGAGACCCAGTACTTC. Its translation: CSVGQQETQYF. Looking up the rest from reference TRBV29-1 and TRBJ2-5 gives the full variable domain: SAVISQKPSRDICQRGTSLTIQCQVDSQVTMMFWYRQQPGQSLTLIATANQGSEATYESGFVIDKFPISRPNLTFSTLTVSNMSPEDSSIYLCSVGQQETQYFGPGTRLLVL.